At least ten counts were recorded for the clone carrying this T cell receptor beta chain. This sample stems from a study of blood T cell repertoires in COVID-19. Background on the study: COVID-19 samples from acute and convalescent phases originated in the United States, Italy and Spain.

The CDR3 has 13 residues. Germline CDR1 is SGHTA and CDR2 is FQGTGA. The V end lost 5 bases, the J end lost 0 bases, and 8 bases lay between the germline ends. Under the authors' procedure: It was from reference gene primer amplification that nucleated cell counts were estimated. Clones were sequenced by immunoSEQ multiplex PCR, and TCRdb holds only the in-frame ones, with some missing. The D gene and trimming were derived from the DNA, and the V and J assignments and clone size from that table. The sample records some 240,000 clones, roughly 80% being singletons. Material: peripheral blood. The chain has TRBV7-3 and TRBJ2-7, with D possibly matching TRBD1 (5 bases). The source of this sequence is a woman in her 70s with acute or convalescent COVID-19. The CDR3 sequence: CASSQGPSYEQYF. The CDR3 region has the DNA TGTGCCAGCAGCCAGGGTCCCTCCTACGAGCAGTACTTC. The whole variable domain, remainder taken from reference TRBV7-3 and TRBJ2-7, is GAGVSQTPSNKVTEKGKYVELRCDPISGHTALYWYRQSLGQGPEFLIYFQGTGAADDSGLPNDRFFAVRPEGSVSTLKIQRTERGDSAVYLCASSQGPSYEQYFGPGTRLTVT.